This T cell receptor beta chain was retrieved from a study of STAT3 mutations in large granular lymphocyte leukemia. Notes on the study in general: All newly emerging clones after therapy were STAT3 wild type. In some patients, a small highly pathogenic clone possibly went undetected. Every T-LGLL patient had at least one immunodominant TCRbeta clonotype. Sampling intervals varied between patients and samples.

The CDR3 loop spans 12 amino acids. V dropped 2 bases and J dropped 10 bases, with 12 bases sitting between them. CDR1 and CDR2 (germline): MNHEY, SVGAGI. As concerns this clone: The antigen is undetermined.

Average productive template count per sample was approximately 40,000. Repertoires were generated with immunoSEQ multiplex PCR, while TCRdb's copy carries only in-frame clones and drops some. Among over 25,000 clones, over 65% were seen once, and the ten largest hold about 29%. Source material: peripheral blood mononuclear cells. V is TRBV6-5 and J is TRBJ2-7, with D possibly being TRBD2 (5 bases). The TCR originated in a woman aged 45-65 years with T-cell large granular lymphocyte leukemia. Some clones in this sample may be carry-over from other donors' samples. CDR3 nucleotides: TGTGCCAGCAGTTACGTGCGAGGGAAACAGTACTTC. This translates into CASSYVRGKQYF.